These 20 T cell receptor beta chains originate from one sample sequenced in a study of shared clonotypes between healthy human individuals. Measured with immunoSEQ multiplex PCR; TCRdb has only the in-frame clones, and not every one. Here the sample spans around 320,000 clones, 80% to 90% being singletons. Sequenced input: memory CD8+ T cells sorted from blood. Subset given: CD45RO+ cells pooled with CCR7-negative TemRA cells. The source is a man younger than 30 in good health.

CDR3 sequence reads: CASSPGTGLYEQYF. CDR3 DNA sequence: TGTGCCTCAAGCCCAGGGACAGGGCTCTACGAGCAGTACTTC. The chain employs TRBV9 and TRBJ2-7; TRBD1 aligns across 9 bases. V lost 10 bases, J lost 3 bases, and 11 bases stayed unmatched. Germline CDR1 SGDLS, CDR2 YYNGEE. This CDR3 region has 14 residues.

The chain recombines TRBV27 with TRBJ1-2; D not resolved. Trimming took 5 bases from V and 3 from J, leaving 16 bases between them. CDR3 length equals 15 residues. Germline-derived CDR1 and CDR2 are MNHEY and SMNVEV (reference sequence). The CDR3 DNA reads TGTGCCAGCAGTCCCCGGGAGACTGCTCACTATGGCTACACCTTC. Amino acid sequence: CASSPRETAHYGYTF.

The chain uses TRBV11-2 and TRBJ2-1; D gene ambiguous. This CDR3 has 11 amino acids. The V gene's germline CDR1 is SGHAT and CDR2 FQNNGV. The V and J ends lost 3 bases and 10 bases respectively, with 7 bases between them. CDR3 DNA: TGTGCCAGCAGCTTCCTGGGGGAGCAGTTCTTC. Translated, it gives CASSFLGEQFF. The full variable domain, in which reference TRBV11-2 and TRBJ2-1 provide the parts outside the CDR3, is EAGVAQSPRYKIIEKRQSVAFWCNPISGHATLYWYQQILGQGPKLLIQFQNNGVVDDSQLPKDRFSAERLKGVDSTLKIQPAKLEDSAVYLCASSFLGEQFFGPGTRLTVL.

This chain uses TRBV11-2 with TRBJ2-7, with no clear D. CDR1 and CDR2 from the germline V gene are SGHAT and FQNNGV. This CDR3 region has 14 residues. V was clipped by 1 base and J by 2 bases, with 9 bases between them. The CDR3: CASSLAYGPYEQYF. As DNA, the CDR3 is TGTGCCAGCAGCTTAGCCTACGGACCCTACGAGCAGTACTTC.

This chain connects TRBV7-8 to TRBJ2-1; 7 bases map to TRBD2. CDR3 length: 16 amino acids. Trimming cost V 8 bases and J 4 bases; bases outside gene matches: 14. In germline, CDR1 is SGHVS, CDR2 FQNEAQ. The CDR3: CASGTWGRGRYNEQFF. The CDR3 coding sequence is TGTGCCAGCGGGACTTGGGGGAGGGGCAGATACAATGAGCAGTTCTTC.

Ten or more counts support this clone. The V call is TRBV15, the J call TRBJ2-1, with 7 positions matching TRBD1. Per the germline V gene, CDR1 is LNHNV and CDR2 is YYDKDF (reference sequence). Trimming removed 2 bases from V and 7 bases from J; junction bases left unmatched: 11. The CDR3 is 16 amino acids. As DNA, the CDR3 is TGTGCCACCAGCAGACCGGACAGGACAGTCCAGAATGAGCAGTTCTTC. This translates into CATSRPDRTVQNEQFF.

CDR3 region: CASSPGPSSGANVLTF. For the CDR3, the DNA is TGTGCCAGCAGTCCGGGACCGTCCTCTGGGGCCAACGTCCTGACTTTC. The chain combines TRBV27 with TRBJ2-6; D tentatively fits TRBD1 or TRBD2 (5 bases each). The CDR3 loop spans 16 amino acids. In germline, CDR1 is MNHEY, CDR2 SMNVEV (reference sequence). V lost 5 bases to trimming and J lost 0 bases, with 11 bases between them.

The chain combines TRBV7-9 with TRBJ1-2; TRBD1 agrees at 7 bases. The J segment lost 2 bases and the V segment lost 5 bases, leaving 5 bases of the junction unmatched. The CDR3 sequence is 14 residues long. Germline V gives CDR1 SEHNR, CDR2 FQNEAQ (reference sequence). The DNA of the CDR3 is TGTGCCAGCAGCATTAGGGACAGCAACTATGGCTACACCTTC. Translating it yields CASSIRDSNYGYTF.

At least ten counts were recorded for this clone. The chain uses TRBV10-3 and TRBJ1-3; weak D call: TRBD1 (5 bases). The CDR3 has 15 residues. Germline CDR1 and CDR2: ENHRY and SYGVKD. Trimming shortened V by 0 bases and J by 4 bases, and 10 bases separated the two germline ends. The CDR3 protein is CAISESEEGGNTIYF. The DNA for the CDR3 is TGTGCCATCAGTGAGTCAGAGGAGGGGGGAAACACCATATATTTT.

The V and J genes are TRBV9 and TRBJ1-2; D remains unclear. This CDR3 region has 12 residues. Trimming stripped 4 bases from V and 4 bases from J, with 8 bases between. Looked up from germline, CDR1 is SGDLS and CDR2 is YYNGEE. CDR3 bases: TGTGCCAGCAGCTCCTACCTCTATGGCTACACCTTC. Its translation: CASSSYLYGYTF.

The chain combines TRBV10-1 with TRBJ1-2, with TRBD1 as a possible D gene (5 bases). Trimming took 7 bases from V and 8 from J, leaving 17 bases between them. Germline V gene sequence: CDR1 WNHNN, CDR2 SYGVQD (reference sequence). This CDR3 has 13 amino acids. DNA of the CDR3: TGCGCCAGCAACCGCGGGGCTGGAGGGGGCTACACCTTC. Its protein is CASNRGAGGGYTF.

This clone was recorded once. V is TRBV10-3 and J is TRBJ2-2; 7 positions match TRBD1. V gave up 8 bases and J gave up 5 bases; unmatched junction bases: 14. The CDR3 runs 16 residues. CDR1 ENHRY and CDR2 SYGVKD come from the germline V gene. The CDR3 bases are TGTGCCATCGGGGCCTCAGGGGACAGACCAACCGGGGAGCTGTTTTTT. It yields the protein CAIGASGDRPTGELFF.

This rearrangement joins TRBV19 to TRBJ2-2, with D hard to call. Germline CDR1 LNHDA, CDR2 SQIVND (reference sequence). The CDR3 spans 13 residues. V shed 1 base and J shed 7 bases, with 7 bases lying between them. The DNA of the CDR3 is TGTGCCAGTAGTATAGGACGGTTCGGGGAGCTGTTTTTT. This codes for CASSIGRFGELFF.

In its sample, this clone was seen a few times. This chain uses TRBV4-1 with TRBJ1-2; TRBD1 matches 11 bases. The CDR3 spans 15 residues. V gave up 4 bases and J gave up 1 base; unmatched junction bases: 2. Germline V gene sequence: CDR1 MGHRA, CDR2 YSYEKL. This chain's CDR3 is CASSRTGGDNYGYTF. Here the CDR3 DNA reads TGCGCCAGCAGCCGGACAGGGGGCGATAACTATGGCTACACCTTC.

The chain couples TRBV5-1 to TRBJ2-3; either TRBD1 or TRBD2 may supply D (6 bases each). V was trimmed by 4 bases and J by 2 bases, leaving 20 bases between them. The CDR3 loop spans 17 amino acids. Germline CDR1 reads SGHRS; CDR2 reads YFSETQ. In DNA form, the CDR3 reads TGCGCCAGCAGCATAACAACGACAGGCGGGGTCACAGATACGCAGTATTTT. It encodes CASSITTTGGVTDTQYF.

This chain uses TRBV5-6 with TRBJ2-7, with a weak D call TRBD1 (5 bases). The V gene's germline CDR1 is SGHDT and CDR2 YYEEEE. The germline V and J ends were trimmed by 4 bases and 4 bases, with 15 bases remaining between them. This CDR3 spans 14 amino acids. For the CDR3, the DNA is TGTGCCAGCAGCATCTTAGGGGCAATATACGAGCAGTACTTC. Its translation: CASSILGAIYEQYF. Complete variable domain (other parts from reference TRBV5-6 and TRBJ2-7): DAGVTQSPTHLIKTRGQQVTLRCSPKSGHDTVSWYQQALGQGPQFIFQYYEEEERQRGNFPDRFSGHQFPNYSSELNVNALLLGDSALYLCASSILGAIYEQYFGPGTRLTVT.

Worth noting for this clone: Other nucleotide sequences in the sample specify the same CDR3. This chain links TRBV5-6 with TRBJ1-1, with unresolved D. V lost 0 bases and J lost 1, with 4 bases in between. The CDR3 is 13 amino acids. The V gene's germline CDR1 is SGHDT and CDR2 YYEEEE. CDR3 residues: CASSLGGNTEAFF. CDR3 DNA: TGTGCCAGCAGCTTGGGTGGGAACACTGAAGCTTTCTTT.

The chain recombines TRBV6-5 with TRBJ1-1; weak D call: TRBD1 (6 bases). Trimming removed 3 bases at V and 8 bases at J, with 13 bases between. Germline values: CDR1 MNHEY, CDR2 SVGAGI. CDR3 length: 13 residues. The CDR3 DNA sequence: TGTGCCAGCAGTTATCAGGGGCGGCTCGAAGCTTTCTTT. Translated, it gives CASSYQGRLEAFF.

The V gene is TRBV9, the J gene TRBJ2-3; D gene ambiguous. The CDR3 consists of 14 residues. V was clipped by 1 base and J by 4 bases, with 10 bases between them. Germline CDR1 SGDLS, CDR2 YYNGEE. CDR3 nucleotides: TGTGCCAGCAGCGTATCAGACTTCCCAGATACGCAGTATTTT. It yields the protein CASSVSDFPDTQYF.

This rearrangement joins TRBV7-9 to TRBJ2-3; possibly TRBD1 for D (6 bases). The germline V and J ends were trimmed by 5 bases and 3 bases, with 18 bases remaining between them. The CDR3 is made up of 16 amino acids. Germline CDR1 and CDR2: SEHNR and FQNEAQ (reference sequence). The CDR3 loop reads CASSPPRGSPTDTQYF. The CDR3 DNA reads TGTGCCAGCAGCCCCCCCAGGGGCAGTCCAACAGATACGCAGTATTTT.